This TCR beta chain was found in a study of radiation and T cells in renal cell carcinoma. Across the study: Nephrectomy followed 15 Gy stereotactic body radiation by 4 weeks.

Germline assignment: CDR1 SNHLY and CDR2 FYNNEI. This CDR3 is 17 amino acids long. V was cut by 6 bases and J by 2 bases, with 20 bases left in between. Time point here: baseline pretreatment blood. Stated treatment: 15 Gy SBRT to primary tumor, nephrectomy 4 weeks later. After SBRT, blood was collected at 2 and 4 weeks, plus baseline. The patient's renal cell carcinoma had clear cell pathology. Assay: immunoSEQ multiplex PCR; the TCRdb copy retains only in-frame clones and omits some. The repertoire includes 150,000 or so clones, roughly 80% of them detected once, and under 25% sits in the top ten. This receptor was taken from a woman in her forties or fifties with renal cell carcinoma. Specimen: blood, collected from a patient whose treatment included radiotherapy and nephrectomy. V gene TRBV2 combines with J gene TRBJ1-5; tentative D call: TRBD1 (5 bases). The CDR3 spells CASRSALGEGGNQPQHF. CDR3 DNA sequence: TGTGCCAGCAGGTCCGCGTTGGGGGAGGGAGGCAATCAGCCCCAGCATTTT.